Below are 11 T cell receptor beta chains sequenced from a single sample in a study of cytomegalovirus exposure and HLA in healthy donors. The PCR ran on 60 Vbeta and 13 Jbeta primers. Generated by immunoSEQ multiplex PCR, the TCRdb table keeps only in-frame clones and is missing some. The listing records 40,000 or so clones. Sequencing was performed on PBMCs. These receptors were taken from a man aged 30-40 years in good health and CMV-seronegative.

V usage is TRBV30 and J usage is TRBJ2-7; 10 bases align to TRBD1. This CDR3 is 13 amino acids long. J was trimmed by 10 bases and V by 0 bases; bases with no gene match: 6. CDR1 is GTSNPN and CDR2 is SVGIG in the germline V gene (reference sequence). CDR3 coding DNA: TGTGCCTGGAGTGTCCGGGACAGGGGATACCAGTACTTC. Its translation is CAWSVRDRGYQYF.

The chain recombines TRBV30 with TRBJ1-1; D not certain. V lost 5 bases and J 5 bases, leaving 6 bases between the germline ends. CDR3 size: 10 residues. Germline assignment: CDR1 GTSNPN and CDR2 SVGIG (reference sequence). CDR3 nucleotides: TGTGCCTGGTACAGAACTGAAGCTTTCTTT. Its protein is CAWYRTEAFF.

The chain is built from TRBV30 and TRBJ1-1, with D tentatively TRBD1 (6 bases). Germline CDR1 is GTSNPN and CDR2 is SVGIG (reference sequence). V was cut by 0 bases and J by 3 bases, with 14 bases left in between. CDR3 size: 15 residues. CDR3 amino acids: CAWSVPGQSYTEAFF. CDR3 sequence (DNA): TGTGCCTGGAGTGTGCCCGGACAGTCCTACACTGAAGCTTTCTTT.

V gene TRBV4-2 combines with J gene TRBJ2-5, with a possible D match to TRBD1 (5 bases). V was pared by 0 bases and J by 2 bases, with 16 bases between. The germline CDR1 and CDR2 sequences are LGHNA and YNFKEQ. This CDR3 spans 17 amino acids. The CDR3 sequence: CASSQESGSGLQETQYF. The CDR3 DNA is TGTGCCAGCAGCCAAGAATCAGGGTCGGGTTTACAAGAGACCCAGTACTTC.

The chain joins TRBV2 to TRBJ1-1; 8 bases fit TRBD1. The CDR3 spans 13 residues. The germline V gene encodes CDR1 SNHLY and CDR2 FYNNEI. Germline trimming cut 6 bases from V and 4 bases from J; bases unmatched to any gene: 4. The CDR3 DNA follows: TGTGCCAGCAGGTTCGACAGGGGCACTGAAGCTTTCTTT. Translating gives CASRFDRGTEAFF.

The chain couples TRBV19 to TRBJ2-7; 9 bases match TRBD2. The ends lost 5 bases at V and 3 bases at J; junction bases unmatched: 2. Germline loops: CDR1 LNHDA, CDR2 SQIVND (reference sequence). There are 13 residues in the CDR3. CDR3 DNA sequence: TGTGCCAGTAGTCTTAGCGGGAGCTACGAGCAGTACTTC. This gives the protein CASSLSGSYEQYF.

V gene TRBV29-1 combines with J gene TRBJ1-1, with TRBD1 matching over 9 bases. The germline gives CDR1 SQVTM, CDR2 ANQGSEA. This CDR3 has 13 amino acids. V gave up 7 bases and J gave up 3 bases; unmatched junction bases: 6. Here the CDR3 reads CSGRQGEDTEAFF. The CDR3 DNA reads as TGCAGCGGGCGACAGGGGGAGGACACTGAAGCTTTCTTT.

The chain couples TRBV10-3 to TRBJ2-7; a weak D match, TRBD2 (6 bases). Germline CDR1 ENHRY, CDR2 SYGVKD. Trimming shortened V by 1 base and J by 2 bases, and 18 bases separated the two germline ends. The CDR3 runs to 17 residues. CDR3 bases: TGTGCCATCAGTGAGTGGTCCTGGGGGGATATGCCCTACGAGCAGTACTTC. The encoded protein is CAISEWSWGDMPYEQYF.

The rearrangement uses TRBV5-1 and TRBJ2-7; D is undetermined. V lost 0 bases and J lost 6, with 10 bases in between. The CDR3 has 13 amino acids. CDR1 is SGHRS and CDR2 is YFSETQ in the germline V gene. The CDR3 DNA follows: TGCGCCAGCAGCTTGGCCACTACCGGCGAGCAGTACTTC. Amino acids: CASSLATTGEQYF.

CDR3 sequence: CASSSGTPIDGYTF. The CDR3 DNA reads as TGTGCCAGCAGCTCCGGGACACCAATAGATGGCTACACCTTC. This chain links TRBV13 with TRBJ1-2; D is perhaps TRBD1 (6 bases). The CDR3 is made up of 14 amino acids. Germline CDR1 PRHDT, CDR2 FYEKMQ (reference sequence). The V gene lost 4 bases and the J gene lost 6 bases, with 15 bases spanning the gap.

The chain combines TRBV4-2 with TRBJ1-1, with D possibly being TRBD1 (6 bases). Trimming stripped 0 bases from V and 4 bases from J, with 15 bases between. The CDR3 consists of 16 residues. The V gene's germline CDR1 is LGHNA and CDR2 YNFKEQ. CDR3 loop: CASSQEATGYGTEAFF. CDR3 coding DNA: TGTGCCAGCAGCCAAGAGGCCACAGGGTACGGCACTGAAGCTTTCTTT.